One and the same sample provided the 20 T cell receptor beta chains below, sequenced in a study of control samples from healthy donors and cancer patients. Only in-frame clones appear in the TCRdb table, and some are missing; sequencing was by immunoSEQ multiplex PCR. The profile shows 350,000 to 450,000 clones, approximately 90% of them singletons. Sample: PBMCs. The source of these receptors is a man aged 35 to 55 with head and neck cancer.

In the case of this clone: At one end, the junction sequence differs from germline, possibly due to a read error. This chain uses TRBV19 with TRBJ2-2, with D possibly matching TRBD2 (6 bases). The CDR3 is 16 residues long. The germline V gene encodes CDR1 LNHDA and CDR2 SQIVND (reference sequence). CDR3 nucleotide sequence: TGTGCCAGTAGTATGGCTCATCGGGCGAACACCGGGGGGCTGTTTTTT. Translation: CASSMAHRANTGGLFF.

The CDR3 loop is CASSRQGAYNSPLHF. The CDR3 coding sequence is TGTGCCAGCAGCCGACAGGGGGCCTATAATTCACCCCTCCACTTT. The chain joins TRBV6-5 to TRBJ1-6, with TRBD1 matching over 9 bases. The V and J ends lost 6 bases and 2 bases, in that order; junction bases with no gene match: 2. Per the germline V gene, CDR1 is MNHEY and CDR2 is SVGAGI. The CDR3 covers 15 residues.

J is TRBJ2-6 and V is TRBV19; D gene unclear. Germline loops: CDR1 LNHDA, CDR2 SQIVND (reference sequence). CDR3 length equals 15 residues. The ends were cut back, 2 bases at V and 1 base at J, with 6 bases in the middle. The CDR3 region has the DNA TGTGCCAGTAGTATAAGACCGTCTGGGGCCAACGTCCTGACTTTC. Its protein product is CASSIRPSGANVLTF.

The chain is built from TRBV7-9 and TRBJ1-4; 7 nucleotides match TRBD1. Germline CDR1 and CDR2: SEHNR and FQNEAQ (reference sequence). CDR3 size: 14 residues. V was pared by 6 bases and J by 6 bases, with 7 bases of the junction left unmatched. The CDR3 nucleotides are TGTGCCAGCAGTGTACGACAGGGCGATGAAAAACTGTTTTTT. This encodes CASSVRQGDEKLFF. Supplemented by reference TRBV7-9 and TRBJ1-4, the full variable domain reads DTGVSQNPRHKITKRGQNVTFRCDPISEHNRLYWYRQTLGQGPEFLTYFQNEAQLEKSRLLSDRFSAERPKGSFSTLEIQRTEQGDSAMYLCASSVRQGDEKLFFGSGTQLSVL.

This chain connects TRBV5-4 to TRBJ2-1; 8 positions agree with TRBD2. The V gene's germline CDR1 is SGHNT and CDR2 YYREEE (reference sequence). This CDR3 is 16 amino acids long. Germline trimming cut 4 bases from V and 6 bases from J; bases unmatched to any gene: 12. CDR3 loop: CASSPGLSGSGNEQFF. DNA for the CDR3: TGTGCCAGCAGCCCGGGGCTAAGCGGGAGTGGCAATGAGCAGTTCTTC.

The chain employs TRBV7-8 and TRBJ2-7; D possibly corresponds to TRBD1 (6 bases). Germline loops: CDR1 SGHVS, CDR2 FQNEAQ. The CDR3 runs to 12 residues. V was pared by 4 bases and J by 6 bases, with 10 bases between. The CDR3 sequence is CASSSDRTEQYF. Written as DNA, the CDR3 is TGTGCCAGCAGCTCGGACAGAACCGAGCAGTACTTC.

This chain links TRBV5-4 with TRBJ2-7; 8 nucleotides agree with TRBD2. Trimming removed 4 bases from V and 11 bases from J; junction bases left unmatched: 14. The CDR3 is 14 amino acids. The germline CDR1 and CDR2 sequences are SGHNT and YYREEE (reference sequence). The CDR3 loop is CASSPGGQRELEYF. The CDR3 bases are TGTGCCAGCAGCCCGGGTGGCCAGCGGGAGTTGGAGTACTTC.

This clone was seen once. The V call is TRBV28, the J call TRBJ2-5; no clear D. The V gene's germline CDR1 is MDHEN and CDR2 SYDVKM. Trimming removed 6 bases at V and 0 bases at J, with 17 bases between. The CDR3 sequence is 16 residues long. The CDR3 is CASSLYVSNHQETQYF. CDR3 bases: TGTGCCAGCAGCCTTTATGTGAGTAATCACCAAGAGACCCAGTACTTC. Full variable domain (remainder filled in from reference TRBV28 and TRBJ2-5): DVKVTQSSRYLVKRTGEKVFLECVQDMDHENMFWYRQDPGLGLRLIYFSYDVKMKEKGDIPEGYSVSREKKERFSLILESASTNQTSMYLCASSLYVSNHQETQYFGPGTRLLVL.

This sequence joins TRBV24-1 and TRBJ2-5; the D gene is possibly TRBD1 (6 bases). V dropped 8 bases and J dropped 7 bases, with 22 bases sitting between them. The CDR3 length is 15 residues. The germline CDR1 and CDR2 sequences are KGHDR and SFDVKD. CDR3 amino acids: CATTFWVQGKGTQYF. CDR3 DNA: TGTGCCACCACGTTCTGGGTACAGGGCAAGGGGACCCAGTACTTC.

The chain has TRBV11-2 and TRBJ1-5; D may be TRBD1 (6 bases). The V end lost 5 bases, the J end lost 0 bases, and 14 bases lay between the germline ends. This CDR3 has 16 amino acids. CDR1 is SGHAT, CDR2 FQNNGV, per germline. This CDR3 is CASSGNSGVSNQPQHF. The CDR3 nucleotides are TGTGCCAGCAGCGGAAACTCAGGGGTTAGCAATCAGCCCCAGCATTTT.

This chain links TRBV9 with TRBJ2-5; 7 nucleotides line up with TRBD2. This CDR3 spans 14 amino acids. CDR1 is SGDLS, CDR2 YYNGEE, per germline. V lost 4 bases and J lost 5; bases outside the gene matches: 8. The CDR3 spells CASSLDIGGETQYF. Written as DNA, the CDR3 is TGTGCCAGCAGCCTCGACATCGGGGGGGAGACCCAGTACTTC.

The V gene is TRBV27, the J gene TRBJ2-1; D call uncertain. There are 13 residues in the CDR3. Germline-derived CDR1 and CDR2 are MNHEY and SMNVEV (reference sequence). With 8 bases removed from V and 6 bases from J, the gap between germline ends came to 14 bases. CDR3 sequence: CASRLGSPNEQFF. DNA for the CDR3: TGTGCCAGCCGACTGGGTAGTCCCAATGAGCAGTTCTTC.

About this clone: Other DNA sequences within the sample encode an identical CDR3. CDR3 protein: CASRDTEAFF. CDR3 coding DNA: TGTGCCAGCAGGGATACTGAAGCTTTCTTT. V and J are TRBV28 and TRBJ1-1, with D unclear. V was trimmed by 6 bases and J by 5 bases, leaving 4 bases between them. The CDR3 sequence is 10 residues long. Germline values: CDR1 MDHEN, CDR2 SYDVKM.

This clone was picked up a small number of times. The chain is built from TRBV11-2 and TRBJ2-5; 7 positions match TRBD2. V shed 0 bases and J 5 bases; nucleotides not matched to a gene: 6. CDR3 length: 15 amino acids. In germline, CDR1 is SGHAT, CDR2 FQNNGV. The CDR3 nucleotides read TGTGCCAGCAGCTTAGATGTGGGGGGGAAGGAGACCCAGTACTTC. Amino acids: CASSLDVGGKETQYF.

V usage is TRBV6-6 and J usage is TRBJ2-7; D is unclear. The CDR3 covers 14 residues. The V gene lost 3 bases and the J gene lost 7 bases, with 16 bases spanning the gap. Germline CDR1 reads MNHNY; CDR2 reads SVGAGI (reference sequence). DNA of the CDR3: TGTGCCAGCAGTTATGACCAGCCTTCTCCTGAGCAGTACTTC. It encodes CASSYDQPSPEQYF.

This clone is a singleton in its sample. The chain uses TRBV28 and TRBJ2-1, with 8 bases that match TRBD2. V lost 3 bases and J lost 10; bases outside the gene matches: 5. Germline loops: CDR1 MDHEN, CDR2 SYDVKM. This CDR3 is built from 13 residues. The CDR3: CASSLVTSGEQFF. CDR3 DNA: TGTGCCAGCAGTTTGGTTACTAGCGGCGAGCAGTTCTTC.

The genes are TRBV7-3 and TRBJ2-2; D gene uncertain. Germline loops: CDR1 SGHTA, CDR2 FQGTGA. Trimming pared 2 bases from V and 5 bases from J, leaving 9 bases between. This CDR3 is built from 14 residues. For the CDR3, the DNA is TGTGCCAGCAGCTTATATCCGGATACCGGGGAGCTGTTTTTT. Amino acid sequence: CASSLYPDTGELFF.

The V and J genes are TRBV5-6 and TRBJ1-1; D remains unclear. V lost 6 bases and J 1 base, leaving 4 bases between the germline ends. Germline CDR1 SGHDT, CDR2 YYEEEE. The CDR3 loop spans 11 amino acids. The CDR3 reads CASIKNTEAFF. As DNA, the CDR3 is TGTGCCAGCATCAAGAACACTGAAGCTTTCTTT.

J is TRBJ2-1 and V is TRBV9; TRBD2 is a possible D gene (6 bases). This CDR3 contains 15 residues. Looked up from germline, CDR1 is SGDLS and CDR2 is YYNGEE. V dropped 4 bases and J dropped 1 base, with 12 bases sitting between them. CDR3: CASSIAEGSYNEQFF. The CDR3 DNA sequence: TGTGCCAGCAGCATAGCGGAGGGGTCCTACAATGAGCAGTTCTTC.

J is TRBJ1-2 and V is TRBV28, with TRBD1 matching 10 bases. With V trimmed by 7 bases and J by 8 bases, 13 bases remained unmatched. The CDR3 covers 15 residues. Germline loops: CDR1 MDHEN, CDR2 SYDVKM. The CDR3 protein is CASTAGTGVTKGYTF. The CDR3 nucleotides are TGTGCCAGCACCGCCGGGACAGGGGTTACTAAAGGCTACACCTTC.